The T cell receptor (beta chain) under discussion was sequenced for a study of T-cell reconstitution after alpha-beta-depleted transplantation in children. Findings and caveats of the study: Recipient T cells and thymic progenitors that survived were the source of the high TCRbeta diversity seen at day 60 in some patients. In patients about two months after transplant, alpha-beta T cells reportedly arose from several hundred expanded graft clones.

As regards this clonotype: As yet, its antigen is unknown.

Unique molecular identifiers featured in how the TCRbeta library was prepared. TCRdb recomputed calls from the PCR reads with MiXCR, one row per CDR3 protein. The table lists hundreds of thousands of distinct CDR3 sequences, 10% to 15% of them singletons, with around 2.2% in the top ten. There are 18 residues in the CDR3. With V trimmed by 4 bases and J by 5 bases, 18 bases remained unmatched. Germline V lookup: CDR1 SGHVS, CDR2 FNYEAQ. Sequenced material: PBMCs, mostly from graft donor cells, taken 360 days after TCRalphabeta/CD19-depleted stem cell transplant. The chain recombines TRBV7-6 with TRBJ2-5, with 8 nucleotides matching TRBD1. The receptor was isolated from a male patient between 5 and 17 years old who had a stem cell transplant for acute myeloid leukemia, so the T cells may come from the graft donor. The CDR3 DNA reads TGTGCCAGCAGCTCCACCCCCAGTGACAGGGGCATATACGAGACCCAGTACTTC. This gives the protein CASSSTPSDRGIYETQYF. The variable domain in full, completed from reference TRBV7-6 and TRBJ2-5, reads GAGVSQSPRYKVTKRGQDVALRCDPISGHVSLYWYRQALGQGPEFLTYFNYEAQQDKSGLPNDRFSAERPEGSISTLTIQRTEQRDSAMYRCASSSTPSDRGIYETQYFGPGTRLLVL.